Listed here are 13 T cell receptor beta chains from one sample, sequenced in a study of T-cell reconstitution after alpha-beta-depleted transplantation in children. Unique molecular identifiers featured in how the TCRbeta library was prepared. A single record per CDR3 protein comes from TCRdb applying MiXCR to the PCR reads. The sample lists over 100,000 distinct CDR3 sequences; around a tenth were seen once. The sample was PBMCs, taken before TCRalphabeta/CD19-depleted stem cell transplant. The receptors were sampled from a boy aged 2 to 10 with acute lymphoblastic leukemia, due to receive a stem cell transplant.

This clonotype has just a few counts. This sequence joins TRBV6-1 and TRBJ2-2; 12 nucleotides align to TRBD2. The V gene's germline CDR1 is MNHNS and CDR2 SASEGT. J gave up 4 bases and V 8 bases, and 2 bases lay outside the gene matches. There are 14 residues in the CDR3. The CDR3 coding sequence is TGTGCCAGCCTGGGACTAGCGGGCACCGGGGAGCTGTTTTTT. This sequence encodes CASLGLAGTGELFF.

The J gene is TRBJ2-7, the V gene TRBV10-3, with D hard to call. The CDR3 spans 11 residues. Between the trimmed V and J ends, which lost 6 bases and 5 bases, there was a span of 8 bases. Germline CDR1 ENHRY, CDR2 SYGVKD. CDR3 DNA: TGTGCCATCAGGGATCGAGACGAGCAGTACTTC. This translates into CAIRDRDEQYF.

The V gene is TRBV5-1, the J gene TRBJ2-3; TRBD1 might be the D (5 bases). The CDR3 loop spans 16 amino acids. CDR1 and CDR2 from the germline V gene are SGHRS and YFSETQ. Trimming took 1 base from V and 0 from J, leaving 12 bases between them. CDR3 nucleotides: TGCGCCAGCAGCTTGAGGTCAGGGTCGAGCACAGATACGCAGTATTTT. It is translated as CASSLRSGSSTDTQYF.

This clonotype showed up just a few times. The gene calls are TRBV10-3 and TRBJ2-4; D not certain. The germline V gene has CDR1 ENHRY and CDR2 SYGVKD. Trimming cost V 8 bases and J 6 bases, with 11 bases left between them. The CDR3 sequence is 12 residues long. The CDR3 DNA sequence: TGTGCCATCGGTGCCGGAGTAAACATTCAGTACTTC. Amino acid sequence: CAIGAGVNIQYF.

The chain recombines TRBV5-1 with TRBJ2-1, with 8 positions matching TRBD2. The ends lost 3 bases at V and 10 bases at J; junction bases unmatched: 18. This CDR3 is built from 17 residues. Germline CDR1 is SGHRS and CDR2 is YFSETQ. CDR3 sequence (DNA): TGCGCCAGCAGCTGGCTAGGCGGGAGGACCCTTAATGTCGAGCAGTTCTTC. Amino acids: CASSWLGGRTLNVEQFF.

The chain recombines TRBV15 with TRBJ2-7; D gene unclear. Germline CDR1 reads LNHNV; CDR2 reads YYDKDF (reference sequence). The V end lost 4 bases, the J end lost 7 bases, and 11 bases lay between the germline ends. The CDR3 extends over 12 amino acids. The CDR3 loop is CATSTRFEEQYF. In DNA form, the CDR3 reads TGTGCCACCAGCACCCGGTTCGAGGAGCAGTACTTC.

The V gene is TRBV5-1, the J gene TRBJ2-3; a possible D gene is TRBD1 (6 bases). Trimming took 2 bases from V and 6 from J, leaving 16 bases between them. CDR3 length: 15 amino acids. Germline V gene sequence: CDR1 SGHRS, CDR2 YFSETQ. CDR3 protein: CASSLGTTSPDTQYF. The CDR3 coding sequence is TGCGCCAGCAGCTTAGGGACAACTTCACCGGATACGCAGTATTTT. The variable domain in full, with the rest retrieved from reference TRBV5-1 and TRBJ2-3, is KAGVTQTPRYLIKTRGQQVTLSCSPISGHRSVSWYQQTPGQGLQFLFEYFSETQRNKGNFPGRFSGRQFSNSRSEMNVSTLELGDSALYLCASSLGTTSPDTQYFGPGTRLTVL.

The chain recombines TRBV20-1 with TRBJ2-1; TRBD2 agrees at 8 bases. In germline, CDR1 is DFQATT, CDR2 SNEGSKA (reference sequence). The CDR3 spans 17 residues. V lost 2 bases, J lost 2 bases, and 11 bases stayed unmatched. For the CDR3, the DNA is TGCAGTGCTAGATCGTCCCTCGGGAGGGCCGCCTACAATGAGCAGTTCTTC. Residues: CSARSSLGRAAYNEQFF.

The V gene is TRBV27, the J gene TRBJ1-5; D is perhaps TRBD1 (5 bases). V was shortened by 4 bases and J by 5 bases, with 21 bases between the two germline ends. The CDR3 has 17 amino acids. Germline values: CDR1 MNHEY, CDR2 SMNVEV (reference sequence). In nucleotides, the CDR3 is TGTGCCAGCAGTTCTCAACCCCGGGACCTGGGGCATCAGCCCCAGCATTTT. Its protein is CASSSQPRDLGHQPQHF.

The rearrangement joins TRBV2 to TRBJ1-5; maybe TRBD1 (6 bases). V lost 1 base and J 6 bases, leaving 10 bases between the germline ends. The CDR3 has 14 amino acids. Germline V gives CDR1 SNHLY, CDR2 FYNNEI. The CDR3 nucleotides are TGTGCCAGCAGTGAAGGTGGGGGGCGTCAGCCCCAGCATTTT. Encoded protein: CASSEGGGRQPQHF. The entire variable domain, with the rest obtained from reference TRBV2 and TRBJ1-5, is as follows: EPEVTQTPSHQVTQMGQEVILRCVPISNHLYFYWYRQILGQKVEFLVSFYNNEISEKSEIFDDQFSVERPDGSNFTLKIRSTKLEDSAMYFCASSEGGGRQPQHFGDGTRLSIL.

This clonotype was recorded many times. The chain carries TRBV5-1 and TRBJ2-5; TRBD2 matches at 12 bases. CDR3 size: 18 residues. After removal of 4 bases from V and 4 bases from J, the junction contained 14 bases not matched to a gene. Germline V gene lookup returns CDR1 SGHRS and CDR2 YFSETQ. CDR3 loop: CASSPGLAGPVRIETQYF. CDR3 sequence (DNA): TGCGCCAGCAGCCCAGGACTAGCGGGACCAGTTCGTATAGAGACCCAGTACTTC. The full variable domain, in which reference TRBV5-1 and TRBJ2-5 provide the parts outside the CDR3, is KAGVTQTPRYLIKTRGQQVTLSCSPISGHRSVSWYQQTPGQGLQFLFEYFSETQRNKGNFPGRFSGRQFSNSRSEMNVSTLELGDSALYLCASSPGLAGPVRIETQYFGPGTRLLVL.

This clonotype was counted ten times or more. The gene calls are TRBV18 and TRBJ2-2; D is unclear. V lost 3 bases to trimming and J lost 8 bases, with 7 bases between them. Per the germline V gene, CDR1 is KGHSH and CDR2 is LQKENI. The CDR3 has 12 residues. The CDR3 DNA reads TGTGCCAGCTCACCCACCGGGGGGGAGCTGTTTTTT. As protein: CASSPTGGELFF. The full variable domain, in which reference TRBV18 and TRBJ2-2 provide the parts outside the CDR3, is NAGVMQNPRHLVRRRGQEARLRCSPMKGHSHVYWYRQLPEEGLKFMVYLQKENIIDESGMPKERFSAEFPKEGPSILRIQQVVRGDSAAYFCASSPTGGELFFGEGSRLTVL.

This clonotype was recorded many times. J is TRBJ1-1 and V is TRBV12-3 or TRBV12-4; TRBD1 might be the D (5 bases). The length of the CDR3 is 14 residues. V was trimmed by 6 bases and J by 0 bases, leaving 11 bases between them. CDR3 DNA: TGTGCCAGCAGGATGGGACTCCTGAACACTGAAGCTTTCTTT. Protein sequence: CASRMGLLNTEAFF.